Shown below are 9 T cell receptor beta chains from a single sample sequenced in a study of blood T cells in healthy people across ages. Using a J-beta primer mix together with a sample-barcoded 5' primer, a second PCR was run for about 6 to 11 cycles. From the 5' RACE reads, TCRdb called clonotypes with MiXCR, one entry per CDR3 protein. The table has fewer than 2,000,000 distinct CDR3 sequences, 34% seen once; the top ten hold about 10%. The sample was blood. The receptors derive from a woman in her 30s in good health.

The CDR3 coding sequence is TGTGCCAGCAGCACCCCCCGGGCCGTCCAGGGTCGTAACTATGGCTACACCTTC. Translating gives CASSTPRAVQGRNYGYTF. The chain uses TRBV7-6 and TRBJ1-2, with D tentatively TRBD1 (5 bases). The length of the CDR3 is 18 residues. Trimming removed 5 bases at V and 1 base at J, with 23 bases between. Germline lookup yields CDR1 SGHVS and CDR2 FNYEAQ.

This clonotype was seen a handful of times. The gene calls are TRBV20-1 and TRBJ2-7; weak D call: TRBD1 (5 bases). V lost 6 bases and J 5 bases, leaving 11 bases between the germline ends. The CDR3 contains 11 residues. Looked up from germline, CDR1 is DFQATT and CDR2 is SNEGSKA (reference sequence). The CDR3 DNA sequence: TGCAGTGCCGCCCAGGGCCACGAGCAGTACTTC. This gives the protein CSAAQGHEQYF.

Turning to this clonotype: A much more abundant neighbour one base away suggests this may be a read error. V usage is TRBV29-1 and J usage is TRBJ2-7, with D tentatively TRBD2 (6 bases). V lost 5 bases, J lost 5 bases, and 22 bases lay in between. There are 15 residues in the CDR3. Germline V gene data show CDR1 as SQVTM and CDR2 as ANQGSEA. CDR3 amino acids: CSVWLGGKLGDEQYF. CDR3 nucleotide sequence: TGCAGCGTTTGGCTAGGAGGGAAACTTGGGGACGAGCAGTACTTC.

Worth noting for this clonotype: This clone may be a read error of a much larger clone one base away. The rearrangement links TRBV4-1 to TRBJ2-1; TRBD2 agrees at 11 bases. The CDR3 contains 16 residues. Per germline, CDR1 MGHRA and CDR2 YSYEKL. The CDR3 DNA sequence: TGCGCCAACAGCCAGGCCTTAGCGGGAGGGCCCAATGAGCAGTTCTTC. Translation gives CANSQALAGGPNEQFF.

This chain joins TRBV12-3 or TRBV12-4 and TRBJ1-2, with unresolved D. Trimming removed 2 bases at V and 4 bases at J, with 14 bases between. CDR3 length equals 15 residues. CDR3 nucleotides: TGTGCCAGCAGTTTATCAGTCCCAGTTGGCTATGGCTACACCTTC. Residues: CASSLSVPVGYGYTF.

The chain uses TRBV20-1 and TRBJ2-1; D gene uncertain. CDR3 length: 11 residues. V was trimmed by 3 bases and J by 12 bases, leaving 12 bases between them. Germline values: CDR1 DFQATT, CDR2 SNEGSKA (reference sequence). CDR3 protein: CSARDHPRQFF. In nucleotides, the CDR3 is TGCAGTGCTAGGGACCATCCCCGGCAGTTCTTC.

This chain joins TRBV5-1 and TRBJ2-3, with 10 bases matching TRBD2. In germline, CDR1 is SGHRS, CDR2 YFSETQ. This CDR3 has 16 residues. V lost 3 bases and J lost 6; bases outside the gene matches: 10. CDR3 sequence reads: CASSYWGLAGADTQYF. As DNA, the CDR3 is TGCGCCAGCAGCTACTGGGGGCTAGCGGGAGCTGATACGCAGTATTTT.

This clonotype has a single count. The J gene is TRBJ2-3, the V gene TRBV12-3 or TRBV12-4; perhaps D is TRBD1 or TRBD2 (5 bases each). The CDR3 spans 12 residues. V was pared by 11 bases and J by 3 bases, with 12 bases between. Written as DNA, the CDR3 is TGTGCCGGGACCCGAGTGACAGATACGCAGTATTTT. Translation gives CAGTRVTDTQYF.

Turning to this clonotype: A read error is possible here, since a much larger clone lies one base away. The chain recombines TRBV10-3 with TRBJ2-5; TRBD1 agrees at 9 bases. The CDR3 has 13 amino acids. Germline V gives CDR1 ENHRY, CDR2 SYGVKD. The V segment lost 6 bases and the J segment 11 bases; nucleotides outside the gene matches: 10. The CDR3 nucleotides are TGTGCCATCAGGGACAGGGGTTACAATGAGCAGTACTTC. It yields the protein CAIRDRGYNEQYF.